The 28 T cell receptor beta chains below were found in one sample sequenced in a study of T cell responses to AZD1222 COVID-19 vaccine. Assay used: immunoSEQ multiplex PCR; TCRdb lists only in-frame clones, some missing. The sample contains 55,000 to 85,000 clones, about 83% of which appear only once. The source was peripheral blood, collected on day 0 of AZD1222 vaccination. The receptors originated from an adult in good health.

This clone turned up a few times. The chain carries TRBV7-2 and TRBJ1-4; possibly TRBD1 for D (6 bases). Trimming took 4 bases from V and 8 from J, leaving 14 bases between them. The CDR3 loop spans 14 amino acids. Germline V gene data show CDR1 as SGHTA and CDR2 as FQGNSA. CDR3 in amino acids: CASSSFEGGEKLFF. CDR3 in DNA: TGTGCCAGCAGCTCGTTCGAAGGGGGGGAAAAACTGTTTTTT.

This chain joins TRBV30 and TRBJ1-2; D gene unclear. This CDR3 has 13 amino acids. V was pared by 8 bases and J by 7 bases, with 20 bases between. From germline, CDR1 is GTSNPN and CDR2 SVGIG (reference sequence). The CDR3 here is CAGSVWGFGGYTF. The CDR3 DNA follows: TGTGCCGGATCCGTCTGGGGTTTTGGTGGCTACACCTTC.

The chain has TRBV5-4 and TRBJ1-1; D is unclear. The CDR3 is made up of 15 amino acids. CDR1 is SGHNT and CDR2 is YYREEE in the germline V gene (reference sequence). The V end lost 5 bases, the J end lost 0 bases, and 14 bases lay between the germline ends. DNA for the CDR3: TGTGCCAGCAGGACAAGCAGGCGCTTGAACACTGAAGCTTTCTTT. Its protein is CASRTSRRLNTEAFF.

CDR3 sequence (DNA): TGTGCCAGCTGCTGGGGGCCCGAGACCCAGTACTTC. This codes for CASCWGPETQYF. The gene calls are TRBV12-3 or TRBV12-4 and TRBJ2-5; the D gene is possibly TRBD1 (6 bases). The CDR3 has 12 amino acids. Trimming removed 8 bases at V and 5 bases at J, with 12 bases between.

V and J are TRBV3-1 (or the pseudogene TRBV3-2) and TRBJ2-3; 14 bases fit TRBD2. V lost 3 bases, J lost 6 bases, and 11 bases stayed unmatched. This CDR3 comprises 18 residues. Germline V CDR1 and CDR2: LGHDT, YNNKEL (reference sequence). CDR3 in amino acids: CASSQLSRLAGGSDTQYF. The CDR3 DNA reads TGTGCCAGCAGCCAGCTGTCTCGACTAGCGGGGGGGTCGGATACGCAGTATTTT.

The rearrangement uses TRBV28 and TRBJ2-7, with D unresolved. Germline V gene data show CDR1 as MDHEN and CDR2 as SYDVKM. The CDR3 covers 12 residues. The V gene lost 10 bases and the J gene lost 4 bases, with 14 bases spanning the gap. The CDR3 reads CATAIDPYEQYF. The DNA of the CDR3 is TGTGCCACCGCCATTGACCCGTACGAGCAGTACTTC.

The chain couples TRBV27 to TRBJ1-1; no definite D call. Germline CDR1 is MNHEY and CDR2 is SMNVEV (reference sequence). This CDR3 is built from 11 residues. The V gene lost 6 bases and the J gene lost 0 bases, with 2 bases spanning the gap. In DNA, the CDR3 is TGTGCCAGCAGGATGAACACTGAAGCTTTCTTT. It translates to CASRMNTEAFF.

The chain employs TRBV6-6 and TRBJ2-3, with D tentatively TRBD1 (6 bases). The CDR3 sequence is 19 residues long. V lost 5 bases to trimming and J lost 1 base, with 25 bases between them. The germline V gene has CDR1 MNHNY and CDR2 SVGAGI (reference sequence). The CDR3 region has the DNA TGTGCCAGCAGTCCCGTGGGGGCCGGGGCCCATATCGGCACAGATACGCAGTATTTT. Residues: CASSPVGAGAHIGTDTQYF.

The chain uses TRBV5-1 and TRBJ2-7; the D gene is possibly TRBD2 (5 bases). CDR1 and CDR2 (germline): SGHRS, YFSETQ. V was cut by 4 bases and J by 0 bases, with 17 bases left in between. This CDR3 is 16 amino acids long. CDR3 protein: CASSPLDGVGSYEQYF. Written as DNA, the CDR3 is TGCGCCAGCAGCCCCCTGGACGGGGTCGGCTCCTACGAGCAGTACTTC.

The chain couples TRBV7-8 to TRBJ2-1; 11 bases are a match to TRBD2. CDR3 length equals 15 residues. Per germline, CDR1 SGHVS and CDR2 FQNEAQ. With V trimmed by 5 bases and J by 10 bases, 10 bases remained unmatched. CDR3 in amino acids: CASSKQTSGAEEQFF. In DNA form, the CDR3 reads TGTGCCAGCAGCAAACAGACTAGCGGGGCGGAAGAGCAGTTCTTC.

This chain connects TRBV2 to TRBJ2-1; no reliable D call. Germline V lookup: CDR1 SNHLY, CDR2 FYNNEI. V lost 7 bases and J lost 7, with 14 bases in between. The CDR3 is made up of 13 amino acids. The CDR3 coding sequence is TGTGCCAGCACAGCGCCACCCGAGAATGAGCAGTTCTTC. Translation gives CASTAPPENEQFF.

This chain connects TRBV6-5 to TRBJ2-1; a weak D match, TRBD2 (7 bases). V was pared by 8 bases and J by 0 bases, with 11 bases between. The CDR3 has 14 amino acids. Germline V gene data show CDR1 as MNHEY and CDR2 as SVGAGI. The CDR3 region is CASAGAPSYNEQFF. The CDR3 region has the DNA TGTGCCAGCGCGGGGGCCCCCTCCTACAATGAGCAGTTCTTC.

The chain combines TRBV4-1 with TRBJ2-7; 10 nucleotides align to TRBD2. The length of the CDR3 is 15 residues. With V trimmed by 1 base and J by 3 bases, 3 bases remained unmatched. Germline CDR1 is MGHRA and CDR2 is YSYEKL. The CDR3 nucleotides read TGCGCCAGCAGCCAAGGGGTAGCGGGGGGCTACGAGCAGTACTTC. Its translation: CASSQGVAGGYEQYF.

This chain's CDR3 is CASSQGGRNYGYTF. The CDR3 coding sequence is TGTGCCAGCAGCCAAGGGGGACGGAACTATGGCTACACCTTC. The chain combines TRBV3-1 (or the pseudogene TRBV3-2) with TRBJ1-2, with D tentatively TRBD1 (5 bases). Looked up from germline, CDR1 is LGHDT and CDR2 is YNNKEL (reference sequence). Trimming removed 1 base at V and 2 bases at J, with 8 bases between. The CDR3 totals 14 residues.

This chain uses TRBV3-1 (or the pseudogene TRBV3-2) with TRBJ1-1; the D is unclear. The germline V gene has CDR1 LGHDT and CDR2 YNNKEL (reference sequence). The V gene lost 0 bases and the J gene lost 4 bases, with 18 bases spanning the gap. This CDR3 has 17 amino acids. The CDR3 protein is CASSQESWLREPTEAFF. The CDR3 coding sequence is TGTGCCAGCAGCCAAGAAAGTTGGTTGAGGGAGCCCACTGAAGCTTTCTTT.

The V gene is TRBV7-3, the J gene TRBJ2-1; D not resolved. The CDR3 runs 13 residues. Trimming left V 2 bases short and J 5 bases short, with 7 bases between. CDR1 is SGHTA and CDR2 is FQGTGA in the germline V gene. The chain's CDR3 is CASSLAPNNEQFF. CDR3 coding DNA: TGTGCCAGCAGCTTAGCTCCAAACAATGAGCAGTTCTTC.

V gene TRBV7-2 combines with J gene TRBJ1-6; D possibly corresponds to TRBD1 (5 bases). V lost 1 base to trimming and J lost 9 bases, with 13 bases between them. Per germline, CDR1 SGHTA and CDR2 FQGNSA. The CDR3 has 15 amino acids. CDR3: CASSLGGGLGSPLHF. The CDR3 region has the DNA TGTGCCAGCAGCTTAGGCGGGGGGTTGGGTTCACCCCTCCACTTT. Together with reference TRBV7-2 and TRBJ1-6, the CDR3 gives the full variable domain: GAGVSQSPSNKVTEKGKDVELRCDPISGHTALYWYRQSLGQGLEFLIYFQGNSAPDKSGLPSDRFSAERTGGSVSTLTIQRTQQEDSAVYLCASSLGGGLGSPLHFGNGTRLTVT.

V and J are TRBV5-8 and TRBJ2-3, with D possibly being TRBD1 or TRBD2 (5 bases each). Trimming cost V 0 bases and J 8 bases, with 10 bases left between them. This CDR3 is 13 amino acids long. Germline assignment: CDR1 SGHTS and CDR2 YDEGEE. For the CDR3, the DNA is TGTGCCAGCAGCTTGGTACAGGCGGGTACGCAGTATTTT. Residues: CASSLVQAGTQYF. Combining the CDR3 with reference TRBV5-8 and TRBJ2-3 gives the whole variable domain EAGVTQSPTHLIKTRGQQATLRCSPISGHTSVYWYQQALGLGLQFLLWYDEGEERNRGNFPPRFSGRQFPNYSSELNVNALELEDSALYLCASSLVQAGTQYFGPGTRLTVL.

The sample holds one count of this clone. The gene calls are TRBV11-2 and TRBJ1-2; TRBD1 matches at 10 bases. J lost 3 bases, V lost 5 bases, and 12 bases had no gene match. CDR3 length equals 17 residues. Germline V gene data show CDR1 as SGHAT and CDR2 as FQNNGV. The CDR3 DNA is TGTGCCAGCAGCCCTGCCGGGACAGGGGCCTACTACTATGGCTACACCTTC. Translation: CASSPAGTGAYYYGYTF.

The chain is built from TRBV18 and TRBJ2-6; a possible D gene is TRBD1 (5 bases). Germline CDR1 KGHSH, CDR2 LQKENI. V was cut by 4 bases and J by 4 bases, with 14 bases left in between. The CDR3 consists of 16 residues. CDR3 sequence reads: CASSLPGLYGANVLTF. CDR3 DNA sequence: TGTGCCAGCTCACTACCAGGGCTCTACGGGGCCAACGTCCTGACTTTC.

The V gene is TRBV5-6, the J gene TRBJ1-2; 7 bases align to TRBD1. CDR1 and CDR2 (germline): SGHDT, YYEEEE. V lost 4 bases and J lost 4; bases outside the gene matches: 10. The CDR3 consists of 15 residues. Written as DNA, the CDR3 is TGTGCCAGCAGCAGCGTCAGGACAGGCTTCTATGGCTACACCTTC. This codes for CASSSVRTGFYGYTF. Drawing the rest from reference TRBV5-6 and TRBJ1-2, the complete variable domain is DAGVTQSPTHLIKTRGQQVTLRCSPKSGHDTVSWYQQALGQGPQFIFQYYEEEERQRGNFPDRFSGHQFPNYSSELNVNALLLGDSALYLCASSSVRTGFYGYTFGSGTRLTVV.

The J gene is TRBJ2-3, the V gene TRBV6-5; the match to TRBD2 covers 9 bases. The CDR3 length is 15 residues. With V trimmed by 9 bases and J by 7 bases, 14 bases remained unmatched. Germline loops: CDR1 MNHEY, CDR2 SVGAGI. Here the CDR3 reads CASHRSGGHAYTQYF. The CDR3 DNA reads as TGTGCCAGTCACCGTAGCGGGGGACACGCGTATACGCAGTATTTT.

There are many counts of this clone. For the CDR3, the DNA is TGTGCCAGCAGCTTTAGTCCGGGGTATGAGCAGTTCTTC. It yields the protein CASSFSPGYEQFF. The V and J genes are TRBV7-2 and TRBJ2-1; D is possibly TRBD2 (5 bases). Trimming took 3 bases from V and 8 from J, leaving 11 bases between them. Germline V CDR1 and CDR2: SGHTA, FQGNSA. This CDR3 comprises 13 residues.

The J gene is TRBJ2-1, the V gene TRBV10-1; D may be TRBD1 or TRBD2 (6 bases each). The CDR3 has 16 residues. Looked up from germline, CDR1 is WNHNN and CDR2 is SYGVQD (reference sequence). Trimming took 3 bases from V and 4 from J, leaving 16 bases between them. This chain's CDR3 is CASSDLSGAGYNEQFF. The CDR3 DNA sequence: TGCGCCAGCAGTGACTTATCGGGGGCCGGTTACAATGAGCAGTTCTTC.

Only a few counts were recorded for this clone. This rearrangement joins TRBV19 to TRBJ1-2; 8 bases map to TRBD1. Trimming removed 6 bases from V and 8 bases from J; junction bases left unmatched: 14. This CDR3 is 15 amino acids long. From germline, CDR1 is LNHDA and CDR2 SQIVND (reference sequence). The CDR3 sequence: CASSNPYRGRRGYTF. The CDR3 nucleotides read TGTGCCAGTAGCAACCCCTACAGGGGGAGACGAGGCTACACCTTC.

The genes are TRBV24-1 and TRBJ1-5; no reliable D call. This CDR3 is 13 amino acids long. Germline V gene sequence: CDR1 KGHDR, CDR2 SFDVKD. Deletions cut 3 bases from V and 9 bases from J, with 11 bases between. The DNA of the CDR3 is TGTGCCACCAGTGATGAATGGATGGGGCCCCAGCATTTT. Encoded protein: CATSDEWMGPQHF.

The V and J genes are TRBV2 and TRBJ1-5; 7 positions match TRBD1. Losses at the gene ends were 6 bases for V and 11 bases for J; bases not matched to a gene: 10. Germline CDR1 is SNHLY and CDR2 is FYNNEI. This CDR3 contains 13 residues. CDR3 DNA sequence: TGTGCCAGCAGCTTCACAGGGGTCGCGGCCCAGCATTTT. Protein: CASSFTGVAAQHF.

In its sample, this clone ranks as medium-sized (0.01 to 0.1%). This chain's CDR3 is CASSQDRSNEQFF. Written as DNA, the CDR3 is TGCGCCAGCAGCCAAGATAGGAGCAATGAGCAGTTCTTC. The rearrangement joins TRBV4-3 to TRBJ2-1; unclear D gene. The CDR3 spans 13 residues. From germline, CDR1 is LGHNA and CDR2 YSLEER. With 0 bases removed from V and 6 bases from J, the gap between germline ends came to 6 bases.